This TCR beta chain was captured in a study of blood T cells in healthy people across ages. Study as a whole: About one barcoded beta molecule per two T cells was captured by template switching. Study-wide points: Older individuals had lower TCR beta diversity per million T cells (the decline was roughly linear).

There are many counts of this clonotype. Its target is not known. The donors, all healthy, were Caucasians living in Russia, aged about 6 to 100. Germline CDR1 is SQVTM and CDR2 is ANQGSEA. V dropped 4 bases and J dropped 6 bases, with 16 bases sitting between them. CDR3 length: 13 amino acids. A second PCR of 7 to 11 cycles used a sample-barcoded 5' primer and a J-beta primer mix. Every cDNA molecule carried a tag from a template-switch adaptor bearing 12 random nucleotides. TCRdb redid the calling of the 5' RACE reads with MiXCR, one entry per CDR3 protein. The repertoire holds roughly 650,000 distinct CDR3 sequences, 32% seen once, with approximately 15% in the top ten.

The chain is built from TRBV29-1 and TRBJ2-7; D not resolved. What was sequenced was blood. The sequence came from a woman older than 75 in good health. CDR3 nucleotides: TGCAGCGTTGCGAACAGTTGGGCCCTCGAGCAGTACTTC. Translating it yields CSVANSWALEQYF.